These T cell receptor beta chains were read from a single sample in a study of T-cell memory formation after mild COVID-19. Via MiXCR, TCRdb re-called the 5' RACE reads, giving one row per CDR3 protein. The table lists roughly 80,000 distinct CDR3 sequences, 20% to 25% of them singletons. Sample: PBMCs or a T cell subset sorted from them (not recorded which). These receptors came from a man in his late teens or twenties who had mild COVID-19 (a few samples of this study predate the infection). Cell type and time point are not known. CDR3s include the opening cysteine and the closing phenylalanine or tryptophan. D genes are given only for firm matches. Clone size is shown for a subset of rows, as once, few, many or a class of expanded clone.

J gene: TRBJ2-5; D gene: NA; clone size: NA; V gene: TRBV5-8; CDR3 protein: CASSWGVGETQYF; CDR3 DNA: TGTGCCAGCAGCTGGGGGGTTGGAGAGACCCAGTACTTC
J gene: TRBJ2-5; D gene: TRBD2; clone size: few; V gene: TRBV5-1; CDR3 protein: CASSFGLAGGPSGETQYF; CDR3 DNA: TGCGCCAGCAGCTTTGGACTAGCGGGGGGCCCATCTGGAGAGACCCAGTACTTC
J gene: TRBJ2-2; D gene: TRBD1; clone size: few; V gene: TRBV7-6; CDR3 protein: CASSPGTGDGELFF; CDR3 DNA: TGTGCCAGCAGCCCGGGGACAGGGGATGGGGAGCTGTTTTTT
J gene: TRBJ1-2; D gene: NA; clone size: few; V gene: TRBV28; CDR3 protein: CASSFEGTGYGYTF; CDR3 DNA: TGTGCCAGCAGTTTTGAGGGAACGGGGTATGGCTACACCTTC
J gene: TRBJ2-1; D gene: TRBD1; clone size: NA; V gene: TRBV9; CDR3 protein: CASSASGTGHNEQFF; CDR3 DNA: TGTGCCAGCAGCGCCTCCGGGACAGGGCACAATGAGCAGTTCTTC
J gene: TRBJ2-2; D gene: TRBD1; clone size: NA; V gene: TRBV2; CDR3 protein: CASRPTGDWTNTGELFF; CDR3 DNA: TGTGCCAGCAGGCCGACAGGGGACTGGACGAACACCGGGGAGCTGTTTTTT
J gene: TRBJ2-7; D gene: TRBD2; clone size: NA; V gene: TRBV6-5; CDR3 protein: CASTPGGGSYEQYF; CDR3 DNA: TGTGCCAGCACTCCTGGGGGGGGTAGCTACGAGCAGTACTTC
J gene: TRBJ1-4; D gene: NA; clone size: NA; V gene: TRBV6-2/TRBV6-3; CDR3 protein: CASSPLVTSEKLFF; CDR3 DNA: TGTGCCAGCAGTCCACTTGTCACTAGTGAAAAACTGTTTTTT
J gene: TRBJ2-7; D gene: TRBD1; clone size: NA; V gene: TRBV6-1; CDR3 protein: CASSYLQGTPYEQYF; CDR3 DNA: TGTGCCAGCAGCTATTTACAGGGGACCCCCTACGAGCAGTACTTC
J gene: TRBJ2-3; D gene: TRBD2; clone size: NA; V gene: TRBV6-5; CDR3 protein: CASRLAGITDTQYF; CDR3 DNA: TGTGCCAGCAGACTAGCGGGTATCACAGATACGCAGTATTTT
J gene: TRBJ2-3; D gene: TRBD2; clone size: NA; V gene: TRBV7-2; CDR3 protein: CASSLAWTSGDRPDTQYF; CDR3 DNA: TGTGCCAGCAGCTTAGCGTGGACTAGCGGGGACCGCCCGGATACGCAGTATTTT
J gene: TRBJ2-4; D gene: NA; clone size: few; V gene: TRBV7-9; CDR3 protein: CASSLVPFNIQYF; CDR3 DNA: TGTGCCAGCAGCTTAGTCCCCTTTAACATTCAGTACTTC
J gene: TRBJ2-3; D gene: NA; clone size: few; V gene: TRBV7-2; CDR3 protein: CASSWSGVASTDTQYF; CDR3 DNA: TGTGCCAGCAGCTGGAGTGGCGTGGCTAGCACAGATACGCAGTATTTT
J gene: TRBJ2-3; D gene: NA; clone size: NA; V gene: TRBV4-2; CDR3 protein: CASSVSGPSTDTQYF; CDR3 DNA: TGTGCCAGCAGCGTATCCGGGCCTAGCACAGATACGCAGTATTTT
J gene: TRBJ2-1; D gene: TRBD2; clone size: NA; V gene: TRBV7-8; CDR3 protein: CASSPGLAGGLSEQFF; CDR3 DNA: TGTGCCAGCAGCCCCGGACTAGCGGGGGGGCTTTCTGAGCAGTTCTTC
J gene: TRBJ2-5; D gene: TRBD1; clone size: few; V gene: TRBV25-1; CDR3 protein: CASSEYIRQGQETQYF; CDR3 DNA: TGTGCCAGCAGTGAATATATTAGACAGGGGCAAGAGACCCAGTACTTC
J gene: TRBJ1-5; D gene: NA; clone size: NA; V gene: TRBV27; CDR3 protein: CASSLIGINQPQHF; CDR3 DNA: TGTGCCAGCAGTTTAATCGGGATCAATCAGCCCCAGCATTTT
J gene: TRBJ1-1; D gene: NA; clone size: NA; V gene: TRBV3-1; CDR3 protein: CASSLGHRLAFF; CDR3 DNA: TGTGCCAGCAGCCTGGGACACCGCCTGGCTTTCTTT
J gene: TRBJ1-2; D gene: NA; clone size: few; V gene: TRBV12-3/TRBV12-4; CDR3 protein: CAVQTPPEGNGGYTF; CDR3 DNA: TGTGCCGTACAAACCCCCCCCGAAGGGAACGGAGGCTACACCTTC
J gene: TRBJ2-2; D gene: TRBD2; clone size: many; V gene: TRBV20-1; CDR3 protein: CSAKRGDPGELFF; CDR3 DNA: TGCAGTGCTAAGCGGGGGGACCCCGGGGAGCTGTTTTTT
J gene: TRBJ2-3; D gene: TRBD2; clone size: NA; V gene: TRBV7-6; CDR3 protein: CASSLDLRGAYSDTQYF; CDR3 DNA: TGTGCCAGCAGCTTAGACTTGCGGGGGGCATATTCAGATACGCAGTATTTT
J gene: TRBJ1-4; D gene: NA; clone size: NA; V gene: TRBV24-1; CDR3 protein: CATSDPGGGDNEKLFF; CDR3 DNA: TGTGCCACCAGTGATCCAGGTGGGGGGGACAACGAAAAACTGTTTTTT
J gene: TRBJ2-1; D gene: NA; clone size: few; V gene: TRBV20-1; CDR3 protein: CSAWEGDYNEQFF; CDR3 DNA: TGCAGTGCCTGGGAAGGGGACTACAATGAGCAGTTCTTC
J gene: TRBJ2-1; D gene: NA; clone size: NA; V gene: TRBV7-3; CDR3 protein: CASSFHPGNNEQFF; CDR3 DNA: TGTGCCAGCAGCTTCCACCCAGGTAACAATGAGCAGTTCTTC
J gene: TRBJ1-1; D gene: NA; clone size: NA; V gene: TRBV6-5; CDR3 protein: CASSYSQGGTEAFF; CDR3 DNA: TGTGCCAGCAGTTATAGCCAGGGAGGAACTGAAGCTTTCTTT
J gene: TRBJ2-3; D gene: NA; clone size: few; V gene: TRBV29-1; CDR3 protein: CSAGDRGTDTQYF; CDR3 DNA: TGCAGCGCGGGGGACAGAGGCACAGATACGCAGTATTTT
J gene: TRBJ2-1; D gene: TRBD2; clone size: once; V gene: TRBV9; CDR3 protein: CASTREAGDYNEQFF; CDR3 DNA: TGTGCCAGCACCCGGGAAGCGGGGGACTACAATGAGCAGTTCTTC
J gene: TRBJ2-7; D gene: NA; clone size: NA; V gene: TRBV5-1; CDR3 protein: CASSLSRTRPEQYF; CDR3 DNA: TGCGCCAGCAGCTTGAGTAGGACGAGACCCGAGCAGTACTTC
J gene: TRBJ2-5; D gene: TRBD2; clone size: few; V gene: TRBV4-3; CDR3 protein: CASSPIAGAETQYF; CDR3 DNA: TGCGCCAGCAGCCCCATAGCGGGAGCAGAGACCCAGTACTTC
J gene: TRBJ1-2; D gene: TRBD1; clone size: NA; V gene: TRBV9; CDR3 protein: CASSPGQGSAYGYTF; CDR3 DNA: TGTGCCAGCAGCCCAGGACAGGGTTCAGCCTATGGCTACACCTTC
J gene: TRBJ1-5; D gene: NA; clone size: few; V gene: TRBV28; CDR3 protein: CASSLQLGAQHF; CDR3 DNA: TGTGCCAGCAGCCTTCAATTGGGTGCCCAGCATTTT
J gene: TRBJ1-1; D gene: TRBD1; clone size: NA; V gene: TRBV5-1; CDR3 protein: CASSLVGGMNTEAFF; CDR3 DNA: TGCGCCAGCAGCTTGGTAGGGGGCATGAACACTGAAGCTTTCTTT
J gene: TRBJ2-3; D gene: NA; clone size: few; V gene: TRBV10-3; CDR3 protein: CAISATWGRADTQYF; CDR3 DNA: TGTGCCATCAGTGCGACCTGGGGGCGAGCGGATACGCAGTATTTT
J gene: TRBJ2-3; D gene: TRBD2; clone size: NA; V gene: TRBV5-1; CDR3 protein: CASSLGLAGRSTDTQYF; CDR3 DNA: TGCGCCAGCAGCTTGGGACTAGCGGGGCGCAGCACAGATACGCAGTATTTT
J gene: TRBJ1-4; D gene: NA; clone size: NA; V gene: TRBV4-1; CDR3 protein: CASSLLAGEVREKLFF; CDR3 DNA: TGCGCCAGCAGCCTCCTTGCCGGGGAAGTTCGTGAAAAACTGTTTTTT
J gene: TRBJ1-2; D gene: NA; clone size: NA; V gene: TRBV7-9; CDR3 protein: CASSSSSWAGVNYGYTF; CDR3 DNA: TGTGCCAGCAGCTCCTCTTCTTGGGCAGGGGTTAACTATGGCTACACCTTC
J gene: TRBJ2-7; D gene: NA; clone size: few; V gene: TRBV5-1; CDR3 protein: CASSLGGLDPSYEQYF; CDR3 DNA: TGCGCCAGCAGCTTGGGCGGCCTCGATCCCTCCTACGAGCAGTACTTC
J gene: TRBJ2-7; D gene: NA; clone size: NA; V gene: TRBV18; CDR3 protein: CASSPPNRPDYEQYF; CDR3 DNA: TGTGCCAGCTCACCCCCAAACCGACCCGACTACGAGCAGTACTTC
J gene: TRBJ2-1; D gene: NA; clone size: few; V gene: TRBV5-1; CDR3 protein: CASSTARDRYNEQFF; CDR3 DNA: TGCGCCAGCAGCACTGCTCGGGACCGATACAATGAGCAGTTCTTC
J gene: TRBJ1-1; D gene: NA; clone size: NA; V gene: TRBV2; CDR3 protein: CASSDRVNTEAFF; CDR3 DNA: TGTGCCAGCAGTGACAGGGTTAACACTGAAGCTTTCTTT
J gene: TRBJ2-7; D gene: NA; clone size: NA; V gene: TRBV14; CDR3 protein: CASSPMDSYEQYF; CDR3 DNA: TGTGCCAGCAGCCCTATGGACAGCTACGAGCAGTACTTC
J gene: TRBJ2-7; D gene: NA; clone size: NA; V gene: TRBV7-9; CDR3 protein: CASSFNYGELRYEQYF; CDR3 DNA: TGTGCCAGCAGCTTCAACTACGGGGAACTTCGCTACGAGCAGTACTTC
J gene: TRBJ2-7; D gene: NA; clone size: few; V gene: TRBV11-2; CDR3 protein: CASSLTRFSGYEQYF; CDR3 DNA: TGTGCCAGCAGCCTAACGAGGTTCTCCGGGTACGAGCAGTACTTC
J gene: TRBJ1-1; D gene: NA; clone size: NA; V gene: TRBV5-5; CDR3 protein: CASSLWQGPTEAFF; CDR3 DNA: TGTGCCAGCAGCTTGTGGCAGGGTCCCACTGAAGCTTTCTTT
J gene: TRBJ2-3; D gene: TRBD2; clone size: NA; V gene: TRBV6-5; CDR3 protein: CASSYSAGGSTDTQYF; CDR3 DNA: TGTGCCAGCAGTTACTCGGCGGGGGGGAGCACAGATACGCAGTATTTT
J gene: TRBJ1-5; D gene: NA; clone size: NA; V gene: TRBV7-2; CDR3 protein: CASSLGEGYSNQPQHF; CDR3 DNA: TGTGCCAGCAGCTTAGGAGAAGGGTATAGCAATCAGCCCCAGCATTTT
J gene: TRBJ1-4; D gene: TRBD1; clone size: NA; V gene: TRBV4-1; CDR3 protein: CASSQSGTGAGEKLFF; CDR3 DNA: TGCGCCAGCAGCCAATCGGGGACAGGGGCTGGTGAAAAACTGTTTTTT
J gene: TRBJ2-1; D gene: TRBD1; clone size: few; V gene: TRBV9; CDR3 protein: CASSASGTGPYNEQFF; CDR3 DNA: TGTGCCAGCAGCGCATCCGGGACAGGACCGTACAATGAGCAGTTCTTC
J gene: TRBJ2-7; D gene: TRBD1; clone size: few; V gene: TRBV7-9; CDR3 protein: CASSLAGGASHEQYF; CDR3 DNA: TGTGCCAGCAGCTTAGCAGGGGGCGCGTCCCACGAGCAGTACTTC
J gene: TRBJ2-7; D gene: TRBD1; clone size: NA; V gene: TRBV12-3/TRBV12-4; CDR3 protein: CASSPDRAAYEQYF; CDR3 DNA: TGTGCCAGCAGTCCGGACAGGGCGGCCTACGAGCAGTACTTC
J gene: TRBJ1-6; D gene: NA; clone size: NA; V gene: TRBV5-5; CDR3 protein: CASRITGNNSPLHF; CDR3 DNA: TGTGCCAGCAGAATTACAGGGAATAATTCACCCCTCCACTTT
J gene: TRBJ2-5; D gene: TRBD2; clone size: few; V gene: TRBV20-1; CDR3 protein: CSATAGGSETQYF; CDR3 DNA: TGCAGTGCTACAGCGGGGGGTTCAGAGACCCAGTACTTC